This T cell receptor beta chain was obtained from a study of blood T cell repertoires in COVID-19. Study at large: Samples representing acute and convalescent COVID-19 were sourced from the United States, Italy and Spain.

Assay: immunoSEQ multiplex PCR; the TCRdb copy retains only in-frame clones and omits some. Here the sample spans some 310,000 clones, around 90% being singletons. A Seattle source enrolled patients during active infection and followed them longitudinally. There are 14 residues in the CDR3. The germline CDR1 and CDR2 sequences are SGHTA and FQGNSA. V was clipped by 5 bases and J by 9 bases; unmatched bases: 7. The sequence derives from a woman in her thirties or forties with COVID-19, enrolled during active disease. Input material: peripheral blood. The chain has TRBV7-2 and TRBJ2-1; TRBD2 agrees at 10 bases. The CDR3 reads CASSPRTSGGEQFF. In DNA form, the CDR3 reads TGTGCCAGCAGCCCCCGGACTAGCGGTGGTGAGCAGTTCTTC.